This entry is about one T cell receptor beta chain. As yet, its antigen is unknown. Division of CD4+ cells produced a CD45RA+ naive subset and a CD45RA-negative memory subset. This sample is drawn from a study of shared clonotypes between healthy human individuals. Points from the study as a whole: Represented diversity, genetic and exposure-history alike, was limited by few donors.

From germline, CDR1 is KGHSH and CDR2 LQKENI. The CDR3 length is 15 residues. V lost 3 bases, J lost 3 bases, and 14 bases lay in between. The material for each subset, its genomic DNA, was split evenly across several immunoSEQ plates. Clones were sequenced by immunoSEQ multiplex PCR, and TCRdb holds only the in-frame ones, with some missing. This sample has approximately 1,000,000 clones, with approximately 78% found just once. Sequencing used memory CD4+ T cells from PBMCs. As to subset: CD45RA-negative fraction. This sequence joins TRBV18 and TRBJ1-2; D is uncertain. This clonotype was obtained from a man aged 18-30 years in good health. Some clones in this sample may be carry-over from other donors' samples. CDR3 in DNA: TGTGCCAGCTCACCCACCCAGCACCCCGACTATGGCTACACCTTC. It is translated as CASSPTQHPDYGYTF.